This is a list of T cell receptor beta chains from one sample in a study of T cells in tuberculosis. The table came from immunoSEQ multiplex PCR; TCRdb's copy has only in-frame clones and leaves some out. In the table there are about 30,000 clones, 80% to 95% of which are singletons. Sequenced sample: PBMCs. The receptor set was obtained from a donor aged 10 to 29 with latent tuberculosis or without tuberculosis infection. Each CDR3 is given with its conserved first and last residue.

V gene | CDR3 length | CDR3 protein
TRBV11-1 | 15 | CASSLRSVGANVLTF
TRBV6-6 | 12 | CASSPSFYEQYF
TRBV6-1 | 13 | CASSEQASGGYTF
TRBV27 | 16 | CASSSASGGPVDTQYF
TRBV6-5 | 14 | CASRRDRGSYEQYF
TRBV6-5 | 14 | CASSFRQGAYEQYF
TRBV28 | 15 | CASSLGTARSQPQHF
TRBV30 | 13 | CAWSPDRGREQYF
TRBV4-2 | 22 | CASSEGQSTPGLAGRYKNIQYF
TRBV5-8 | 16 | CASRERTGTGGRPQHF
TRBV28 | 12 | CASSLRLYGYTF
TRBV7-6 | 15 | CASSIIIRGRETQYF
TRBV6-6 | 13 | CASRDIAKNIQYF